The rows below give T cell receptor beta chains drawn from one sample of a study of blood T cell repertoires in COVID-19. The repertoire was sequenced with immunoSEQ multiplex PCR; TCRdb's copy has only in-frame clones and lacks some. The sample has about 90,000 clones; about 89% are singletons. Sequenced: peripheral blood. The receptor source for this set is a man aged 50-59 years with COVID-19, enrolled during active disease. Each CDR3 is given with its conserved first and last residue. D genes are given only for firm matches. Where a row states a size, it is once, few, many or the class of an expanded clone; other rows omit it.

DNA,CDR3,V,size,D,J
TGTGCCAGTAGTATTCGTGGCAGAAAGAACACTGAAGCTTTCTTT,CASSIRGRKNTEAFF,TRBV19,-,-,TRBJ1-1
TGTGCCAGTAGTACATCAGGGGGATTGGGTAATTCACCCCTCCACTTT,CASSTSGGLGNSPLHF,TRBV19,-,TRBD1,TRBJ1-6
TGTGCCAGCAGCCTTGGACAGGCTCGGACCACTGAAGCTTTCTTT,CASSLGQARTTEAFF,TRBV13,-,TRBD1,TRBJ1-1
TGTGCCAGCAGCTCGACAGCGCAAGAGACCCAGTACTTC,CASSSTAQETQYF,TRBV7-3,-,-,TRBJ2-5
TGTGCCAGCAGTTGGAGCAGGGTTTTTCAAGAGACCCAGTACTTC,CASSWSRVFQETQYF,TRBV2,-,-,TRBJ2-5
TGTGCCAGCAGACTCCCCGGCCGGGAGGATTACGAGCAGTACTTC,CASRLPGREDYEQYF,TRBV6-6,-,TRBD2,TRBJ2-7
TGTGCCAGCAGGGGACAGGGGGCGGCAGAGCAGTACTTC,CASRGQGAAEQYF,TRBV5-4,-,TRBD1,TRBJ2-7
TGTGCCAGCAGTTACGGGCAGGAACATAGCAATCAGCCCCAGCATTTT,CASSYGQEHSNQPQHF,TRBV6-6,-,-,TRBJ1-5
TGCGCCAGCAGTCAAGGGGGGTGGTTGCAGGAAGAGACCCAGTACTTC,CASSQGGWLQEETQYF,TRBV23-1,-,-,TRBJ2-5
TGTGCCTGGCACAGGGACAGGGGGCGGTCTGGGGCCAACGTCCTGACTTTC,CAWHRDRGRSGANVLTF,TRBV30,-,TRBD1,TRBJ2-6
TGTGCCAGTAGTGCGGGGGGGTTTAGCTCACCCCTCCACTTT,CASSAGGFSSPLHF,TRBV19,-,-,TRBJ1-6
TGTGCCAGTAGTAGTGGACACTCCGGTACTGGAACAGATACGCAGTATTTT,CASSSGHSGTGTDTQYF,TRBV19,-,-,TRBJ2-3
TGTGCCAGCTCAACGAACAAGGGAGGTGAAAAACTGTTTTTT,CASSTNKGGEKLFF,TRBV18,-,-,TRBJ1-4
TGTGCCAGCGGTGCAGGGACTGAGACTGAAGCTTTCTTT,CASGAGTETEAFF,TRBV9,-,-,TRBJ1-1
TGTGCCAGCAGTTTGGACAGTGCTGTAACTGAAGCTTTCTTT,CASSLDSAVTEAFF,TRBV7-3,-,-,TRBJ1-1
TGTGCCAGCAGCGCCGGGGGACTAGCGGGCCTGTTCTCCTACGAGCAGTACTTC,CASSAGGLAGLFSYEQYF,TRBV2,-,TRBD2,TRBJ2-7
TGTGCCAGCTCACCGGGCAGGGATCAGCCCCAGCATTTT,CASSPGRDQPQHF,TRBV18,-,-,TRBJ1-5
TGTGCCAGCAGCTTGGACGTGGGGAGGGCTAATGAAAAACTGTTTTTT,CASSLDVGRANEKLFF,TRBV5-4,-,-,TRBJ1-4
TGTGCCAGCAGCTTAGGTGATGGGGCCGCAGATACGCAGTATTTT,CASSLGDGAADTQYF,TRBV7-3,once,-,TRBJ2-3
TGTGCCAGCAGTCAGGGACAGGAGGAGCGGTACTTC,CASSQGQEERYF,TRBV5-4,-,TRBD1,TRBJ2-7
TGTGCCAGCAGCGGGAGGGGCGTGAACACTGAAGCTTTCTTT,CASSGRGVNTEAFF,TRBV9,-,-,TRBJ1-1
TGTGCCAGCGGTTATTTGGGGAGCGATACGCAGTATTTT,CASGYLGSDTQYF,TRBV2,-,-,TRBJ2-3
TGTGCCAGCAGCTTTTCGGGGCAAGAGACCCAGTACTTC,CASSFSGQETQYF,TRBV5-8,-,-,TRBJ2-5
TGTGCCAGCAGCTCGTGGGGGACTAACTCCTATAATTCACCCCTCCACTTT,CASSSWGTNSYNSPLHF,TRBV7-9,few,-,TRBJ1-6
TGTGCCAGTAGTATAGCCCTTTTGCAGGGGGCTTTTGCGGGAGATACGCAGTATTTT,CASSIALLQGAFAGDTQYF,TRBV19,-,TRBD1,TRBJ2-3
TGTGCCAGCAGCCCGATCAACGGGGGGGCTCGCTGGGAGCAGTACTTC,CASSPINGGARWEQYF,TRBV11-2,-,TRBD2,TRBJ2-7
TGCGCCAGCAGCCAAATTACAGGAGGGGAGCTGTTTTTT,CASSQITGGELFF,TRBV4-1,few,-,TRBJ2-2
TGCGCCAGCAGCCCGGGACAGTCGTATGGCTACACCTTC,CASSPGQSYGYTF,TRBV5-1,-,TRBD1,TRBJ1-2
TGTGCCAGCAGTTTCAGGGTAAACACTGAAGCTTTCTTT,CASSFRVNTEAFF,TRBV28,-,-,TRBJ1-1
TGTGCCAGCAGCGTAGAGAGGGATAGCGGCGGTGAGCAGTTCTTC,CASSVERDSGGEQFF,TRBV9,once,-,TRBJ2-1
TGTGCCAGCAGCTTAGGGAGCGGGGGCCACTACGAGCAGTACTTC,CASSLGSGGHYEQYF,TRBV13,few,TRBD2,TRBJ2-7
TGTGCCAGCAGTGAAAGGGGACTGCTGGCCTCGGGTGGCTACACCTTC,CASSERGLLASGGYTF,TRBV2,-,-,TRBJ1-2
TGTGCCAGTGGTGCCAGGGGAAGCTATGGCTACACCTTC,CASGARGSYGYTF,TRBV19,-,-,TRBJ1-2
TGTGCCAGCAGCCCCTCGCGAGGCGGAAAGCCCCAAGAGACCCAGTACTTC,CASSPSRGGKPQETQYF,TRBV11-2,-,-,TRBJ2-5
TGTGCCACCAGCAGAGATCCGGCCAGGGCTTATGAGCAGTTCTTC,CATSRDPARAYEQFF,TRBV15,-,-,TRBJ2-1
TGTGCCAGCTCCCCACAGGGGATGAACACTGAAGCTTTCTTT,CASSPQGMNTEAFF,TRBV18,-,TRBD1,TRBJ1-1
TGTGCCATCAGTGGCCACCGACAGGGGGGGTCACCCCTCCACTTT,CAISGHRQGGSPLHF,TRBV10-3,once,TRBD1,TRBJ1-6
TGCGCCAGCAGCCAATGGGGGGGCACCGGGGAGCTGTTTTTT,CASSQWGGTGELFF,TRBV4-1,-,TRBD2,TRBJ2-2
TGTGCCAGCACCCTCCGGGGGGACCTCGTCGCGGAAAAAGCTTTCTTT,CASTLRGDLVAEKAFF,TRBV11-2,-,-,TRBJ1-1
TGTGCCAGCAGCCAAGATCACAGGGCACAAGAGACCCAGTACTTC,CASSQDHRAQETQYF,TRBV4-2,-,-,TRBJ2-5
TGCGCCAGCAGTGAGTCACAGGGGGTTCAGAACACCGGGGAGCTGTTTTTT,CASSESQGVQNTGELFF,TRBV10-2,-,TRBD1,TRBJ2-2
TGTGCCAACGGGATCGACAGGGAAGGAAGCTATGGCTACACCTTC,CANGIDREGSYGYTF,TRBV6-5,-,TRBD1,TRBJ1-2
TGTGCCAGCACGAAAGGAAGGGACAGGGTCAACTATGGCTACACCTTC,CASTKGRDRVNYGYTF,TRBV7-8,once,TRBD1,TRBJ1-2
TGTGCCAGTAAGAGATTAGGGGTCGGCGAAGAGACCCAGTACTTC,CASKRLGVGEETQYF,TRBV19,-,-,TRBJ2-5
TGTGCCAGCAGTTCCGGCGGGGGGACAGGGGTGCGCGAGCAGTACTTC,CASSSGGGTGVREQYF,TRBV6-6,-,TRBD1,TRBJ2-7
TGTGCCAGCAGTTTATGGGACAGGGGGCTGAGCTATGGCTACACCTTC,CASSLWDRGLSYGYTF,TRBV28,-,TRBD1,TRBJ1-2